These 9 T cell receptor beta chains share one sample of origin, sequenced in a study of shared clonotypes between healthy human individuals. CD45RO-negative CD8 cells positively selected for CCR7 made up the naive population, which excluded terminally differentiated effector memory CD45RA+ cells. Profiling relied on immunoSEQ multiplex PCR, and the TCRdb table lists in-frame clones only, not all of them. This table has about 590,000 clones, less than 97% appearing once. Sequenced material: naive CD8+ T cells sorted from blood. All receptors come from a woman between 25 and 40 years old in good health.

This clone was recorded once. The V call is TRBV7-9, the J call TRBJ2-7, with TRBD1 identical over 7 bases. After removal of 5 bases from V and 8 bases from J, the junction contained 6 bases not matched to a gene. This CDR3 region has 12 residues. CDR1 is SEHNR and CDR2 is FQNEAQ in the germline V gene (reference sequence). DNA of the CDR3: TGTGCCAGCAGCGCCCGGGACAGAAAGCAGTACTTC. Translating it yields CASSARDRKQYF.

This rearrangement joins TRBV6-1 to TRBJ1-5; D is unclear. Trimming shortened V by 4 bases and J by 6 bases, and 19 bases separated the two germline ends. Germline assignment: CDR1 MNHNS and CDR2 SASEGT. This CDR3 comprises 16 residues. The CDR3 bases are TGTGCCAGCAGTGGCTACCTCGCGGATCGGGGTCAGCCCCAGCATTTT. It yields the protein CASSGYLADRGQPQHF.

This sequence joins TRBV27 and TRBJ2-7, with D tentatively TRBD2 (6 bases). V lost 0 bases to trimming and J lost 0 bases, with 9 bases between them. CDR1 is MNHEY, CDR2 SMNVEV, per germline (reference sequence). The CDR3 is 15 amino acids. The CDR3 loop is CASSLSWEDSYEQYF. The CDR3 coding sequence is TGTGCCAGCAGTTTATCGTGGGAGGACTCCTACGAGCAGTACTTC.

The chain joins TRBV6-6 to TRBJ2-7; D is uncertain. V was cut by 3 bases and J by 3 bases, with 12 bases left in between. Germline V gene sequence: CDR1 MNHNY, CDR2 SVGAGI (reference sequence). The CDR3 consists of 14 residues. The chain's CDR3 is CASSYWAVGYEQYF. DNA of the CDR3: TGTGCCAGCAGTTATTGGGCCGTGGGCTACGAGCAGTACTTC.

In the case of this clone: Other DNA variants within this sample encode the same CDR3. The chain couples TRBV5-1 to TRBJ2-7; D is unclear. CDR3 length: 13 amino acids. Germline V gene sequence: CDR1 SGHRS, CDR2 YFSETQ. Trimming stripped 0 bases from V and 0 bases from J, with 4 bases between. Here the CDR3 DNA reads TGCGCCAGCAGCTTGGTTCCCTCCTACGAGCAGTACTTC. This translates into CASSLVPSYEQYF.

The chain joins TRBV7-2 to TRBJ1-2, with TRBD1 identical over 9 bases. Per germline, CDR1 SGHTA and CDR2 FQGNSA. V lost 5 bases to trimming and J lost 9 bases; unmatched junction nucleotides: 13. CDR3 length: 15 amino acids. CDR3 coding DNA: TGTGCCAGCAGCACCAGGACAGGGGATTCAAGTCGCTACACCTTC. Amino acid sequence: CASSTRTGDSSRYTF. Together with reference TRBV7-2 and TRBJ1-2, the CDR3 gives the full variable domain: GAGVSQSPSNKVTEKGKDVELRCDPISGHTALYWYRQSLGQGLEFLIYFQGNSAPDKSGLPSDRFSAERTGGSVSTLTIQRTQQEDSAVYLCASSTRTGDSSRYTFGSGTRLTVV.

This rearrangement joins TRBV4-1 to TRBJ2-3; D not certain. Trimming cost V 0 bases and J 2 bases, with 6 bases left between them. CDR1 and CDR2 (germline): MGHRA, YSYEKL. The CDR3 extends over 14 amino acids. The CDR3 coding sequence is TGCGCCAGCAGCCAAGATCGTTACACAGATACGCAGTATTTT. It translates to CASSQDRYTDTQYF.

The V call is TRBV4-1, the J call TRBJ2-2; 10 positions match TRBD1. The CDR3 has 15 amino acids. Germline V gene lookup returns CDR1 MGHRA and CDR2 YSYEKL. J gave up 6 bases and V 1 base, and 2 bases lay outside the gene matches. This CDR3 is CASSQAGQGSGELFF. CDR3 bases: TGCGCCAGCAGCCAAGCGGGACAGGGGTCCGGGGAGCTGTTTTTT.

The gene calls are TRBV18 and TRBJ2-1; 8 positions match TRBD1. The CDR3 spans 15 residues. V shed 2 bases and J 8 bases; nucleotides not matched to a gene: 8. Germline assignment: CDR1 KGHSH and CDR2 LQKENI. In nucleotides, the CDR3 is TGTGCCAGCTCACCAGCCAGGGGGCGGTGGGATGAGCAGTTCTTC. It translates to CASSPARGRWDEQFF. Filled out from reference TRBV18 and TRBJ2-1, the complete variable domain reads NAGVMQNPRHLVRRRGQEARLRCSPMKGHSHVYWYRQLPEEGLKFMVYLQKENIIDESGMPKERFSAEFPKEGPSILRIQQVVRGDSAAYFCASSPARGRWDEQFFGPGTRLTVL.